This TCR beta chain came from a study of neurological immune-mediated disorders. Background on the study: Of the approximately 34 patients with multiple sclerosis, about 31 had relapsing-remitting MS, whereas the remaining 3 had secondary progressive MS.

V shed 1 base and J shed 8 bases, with 8 bases lying between them. This CDR3 is 12 amino acids long. CDR1 and CDR2 from the germline V gene are SGHTA and FQGNSA. For the unsorted libraries, 2 million PBMCs stored at -80 C served as input. In this sample, this clonotype turned up a few times. Antigen: not known. By 5'RACE with 10-nucleotide random UMIs, the cDNA was made. TCRdb re-called the 5' RACE reads through MiXCR, storing one row per CDR3 protein. The sample records tens of thousands of distinct CDR3 sequences, over 3.5% being singletons. Notes on the study in general: There was no clinical or MRI feature that showed an association with the multiple sclerosis repertoire cluster.

The sequencing sample was made of PBMCs. This rearrangement joins TRBV7-2 to TRBJ1-2; no reliable D call. This sequence was found in a woman aged 45-60 years with multiple sclerosis. The CDR3 DNA reads TGTGCCAGCAGCTTAGGGGCAAGGGGCTACACCTTC. Amino acids: CASSLGARGYTF.